This T cell receptor (beta chain) was captured in a study of cytomegalovirus exposure and HLA in healthy donors. Worth noting for this clone: Antigen unknown.

Data came from immunoSEQ multiplex PCR; TCRdb stores just in-frame clones and leaves some out. Of 110,000 or so clones listed, 70% to 85% are singletons. The study, taken as a whole, reports: According to a later analysis, TCR clusters from the first cohort tended to co-occur in the 120 or so validation repertoires. Researchers counted around 180 TCR beta chains as cytomegalovirus-associated.

The germline CDR1 and CDR2 sequences are SGDLS and YYNGEE. The CDR3 sequence is 17 residues long. The V and J ends lost 1 base and 0 bases respectively, with 14 bases between them. The 120-subject validation cohort, separate from the 666-subject first cohort, included the donors. The J gene is TRBJ1-3, the V gene TRBV9, with D perhaps TRBD1 (6 bases). Sequencing input: PBMCs. The source is a woman aged 18-35 years in good health and CMV-seronegative. In DNA form, the CDR3 reads TGTGCCAGCAGCGTAAAGGGGGGGGACTACTCTGGAAACACCATATATTTT. Amino acid sequence: CASSVKGGDYSGNTIYF.